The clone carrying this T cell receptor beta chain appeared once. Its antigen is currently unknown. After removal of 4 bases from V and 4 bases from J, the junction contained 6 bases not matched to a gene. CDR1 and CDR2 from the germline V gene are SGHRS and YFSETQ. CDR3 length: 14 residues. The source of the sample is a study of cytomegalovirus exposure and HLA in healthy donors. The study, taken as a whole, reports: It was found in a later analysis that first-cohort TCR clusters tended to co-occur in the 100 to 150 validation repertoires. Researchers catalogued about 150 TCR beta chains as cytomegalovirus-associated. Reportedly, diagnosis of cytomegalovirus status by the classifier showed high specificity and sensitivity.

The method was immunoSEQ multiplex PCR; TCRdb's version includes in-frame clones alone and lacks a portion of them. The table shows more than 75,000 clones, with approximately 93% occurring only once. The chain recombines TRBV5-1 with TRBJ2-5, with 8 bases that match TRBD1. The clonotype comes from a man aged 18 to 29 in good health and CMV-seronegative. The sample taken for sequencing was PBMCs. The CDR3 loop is CASSPRTGPETQYF. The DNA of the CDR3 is TGCGCCAGCAGCCCCAGGACAGGGCCAGAGACCCAGTACTTC.